The entry that follows covers one T cell receptor (beta chain) sequence. Looked up from germline, CDR1 is SGDLS and CDR2 is YYNGEE. The V gene end was trimmed by 3 bases and the J gene end by 3 bases; junction bases not matched to a gene: 7. The CDR3 runs 15 residues. The data were taken from a study of blood T cell repertoires in COVID-19. About the study: Acute and convalescent COVID-19 specimens originated in the United States, Italy and Spain. The cDNA or gDNA used as material had been derived from T cells, B-cell-depleted T cells, or PBMCs.

This table comes from immunoSEQ multiplex PCR, and its TCRdb copy is limited to in-frame clones, with some not included. In the table there are about 160,000 clones, 75% to 90% of which are singletons. The receptor was isolated from a man aged 18 to 30 with COVID-19, enrolled during active disease. The sequenced sample consisted of peripheral blood. This rearrangement joins TRBV9 to TRBJ2-7; 9 positions match TRBD1. CDR3 DNA: TGTGCCAGCAGCGCCACCGGGACAGGGAACTACGAGCAGTACTTC. This encodes CASSATGTGNYEQYF.